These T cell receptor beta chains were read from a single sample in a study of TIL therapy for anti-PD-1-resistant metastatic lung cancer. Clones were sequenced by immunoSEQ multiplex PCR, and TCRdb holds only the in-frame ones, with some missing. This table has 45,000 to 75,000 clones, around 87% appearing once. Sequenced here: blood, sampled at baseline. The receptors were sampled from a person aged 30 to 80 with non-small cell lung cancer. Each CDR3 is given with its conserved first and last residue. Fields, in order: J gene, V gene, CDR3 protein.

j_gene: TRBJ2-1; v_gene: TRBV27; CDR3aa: CASSQLPLAGNEQFF
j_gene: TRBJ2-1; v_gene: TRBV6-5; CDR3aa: CAHSGRRGNEQFF
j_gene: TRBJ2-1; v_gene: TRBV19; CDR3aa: CASSIATVGDEQFF
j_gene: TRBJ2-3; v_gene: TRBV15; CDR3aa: CATSGDSFSTDTQYF
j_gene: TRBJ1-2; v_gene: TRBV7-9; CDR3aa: CASSFSYRESRRNYGYTF
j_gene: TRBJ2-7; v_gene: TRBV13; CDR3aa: CASSSPGTGIHEQYF
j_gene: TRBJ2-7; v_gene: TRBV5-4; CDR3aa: CASSLRASGRMDEQYF
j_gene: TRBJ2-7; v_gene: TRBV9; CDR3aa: CASSPGFGQPSYEQYF
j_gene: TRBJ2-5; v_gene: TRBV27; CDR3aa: CASSFGLWETQYF
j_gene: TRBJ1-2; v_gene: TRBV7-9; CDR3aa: CASSREGRGGYTF
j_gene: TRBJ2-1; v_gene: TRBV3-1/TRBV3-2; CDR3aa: CASSLGLAGVAYLNEQFF